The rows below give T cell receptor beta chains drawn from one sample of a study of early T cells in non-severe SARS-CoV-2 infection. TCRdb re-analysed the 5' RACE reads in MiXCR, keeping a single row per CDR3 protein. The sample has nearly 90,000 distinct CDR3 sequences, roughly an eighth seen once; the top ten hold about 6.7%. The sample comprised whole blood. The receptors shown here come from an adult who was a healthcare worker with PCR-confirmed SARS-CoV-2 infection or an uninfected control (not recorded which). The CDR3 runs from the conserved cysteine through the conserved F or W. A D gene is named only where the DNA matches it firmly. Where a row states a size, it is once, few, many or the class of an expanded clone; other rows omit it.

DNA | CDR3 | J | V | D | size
TGCGCCAGCAGCCAGGGTCTCCCCTACGAGCAGTACTTC | CASSQGLPYEQYF | TRBJ2-7 | TRBV4-1 | - | many
TGTGCCAGCAGTGCAGACGAGCAGTACTTC | CASSADEQYF | TRBJ2-7 | TRBV7-9 | - | many
TGTGCCAGCAGCTTAGACAGCGGAAAGAATGGCTACACCTTC | CASSLDSGKNGYTF | TRBJ1-2 | TRBV7-9 | - | many
TGTGCCAGCAGCTTATCAGGTCCGCAAGAGACCCAGTACTTC | CASSLSGPQETQYF | TRBJ2-5 | TRBV7-6 | - | -
TGTGCCAGCATTTGGGGGAACGGTAGCCCCGACTACGAGCAGTACTTC | CASIWGNGSPDYEQYF | TRBJ2-7 | TRBV2 | - | -
TGTGCCTGGATCGGGGGCCTCTTAGGGGGTAGTTTCGCTGAAGCTTTCTTT | CAWIGGLLGGSFAEAFF | TRBJ1-1 | TRBV30 | - | few
TGTGCCAACCAACAGGGATCAAACACTGAAGCTTTCTTT | CANQQGSNTEAFF | TRBJ1-1 | TRBV2 | - | few
TGCGCCAGCAGCTCCGGGTCCGCAACCAACAATGAGCAGTTCTTC | CASSSGSATNNEQFF | TRBJ2-1 | TRBV5-1 | - | -
TGCAGTGCTAAGGGGGCTAGCGTAGCCAATGAGCAGTTCTTC | CSAKGASVANEQFF | TRBJ2-1 | TRBV20-1 | - | many
TGTGCCAGCAGCTCTAGGAGCGAAAAACTGTTTTTT | CASSSRSEKLFF | TRBJ1-4 | TRBV7-6 | - | many
TGTGCCACCAGTGAAGGGGTGACTAACTATGGCTACACCTTC | CATSEGVTNYGYTF | TRBJ1-2 | TRBV24-1 | - | -
TGTGCCAGCAATTTCGCAGGGAGGACTGAAGCTTTCTTT | CASNFAGRTEAFF | TRBJ1-1 | TRBV28 | - | many
TGTGCCACCAGTGATTTGAGCAGCGGGCCATACAATGAGCAGTTCTTC | CATSDLSSGPYNEQFF | TRBJ2-1 | TRBV24-1 | - | many
TGTGCCTATCCTCCGTCCGGGGAGAGTACAGATACGCAGTATTTT | CAYPPSGESTDTQYF | TRBJ2-3 | TRBV2 | - | few
TGTGCCAGCAGCACCTTAGTAGGGCCCCCCGGGGCCCAGGGGAACACTGAAGTTTTCTTT | CASSTLVGPPGAQGNTEVFF | TRBJ1-1 | TRBV13 | - | -
TGTGCCAGCAGTTACAAGGGGTCTGAAGCTTTCTTT | CASSYKGSEAFF | TRBJ1-1 | TRBV6-6 | - | few
TGTGCCAGCAGTCGGACCGGTGAGCAGTTCTTC | CASSRTGEQFF | TRBJ2-1 | TRBV13 | - | many